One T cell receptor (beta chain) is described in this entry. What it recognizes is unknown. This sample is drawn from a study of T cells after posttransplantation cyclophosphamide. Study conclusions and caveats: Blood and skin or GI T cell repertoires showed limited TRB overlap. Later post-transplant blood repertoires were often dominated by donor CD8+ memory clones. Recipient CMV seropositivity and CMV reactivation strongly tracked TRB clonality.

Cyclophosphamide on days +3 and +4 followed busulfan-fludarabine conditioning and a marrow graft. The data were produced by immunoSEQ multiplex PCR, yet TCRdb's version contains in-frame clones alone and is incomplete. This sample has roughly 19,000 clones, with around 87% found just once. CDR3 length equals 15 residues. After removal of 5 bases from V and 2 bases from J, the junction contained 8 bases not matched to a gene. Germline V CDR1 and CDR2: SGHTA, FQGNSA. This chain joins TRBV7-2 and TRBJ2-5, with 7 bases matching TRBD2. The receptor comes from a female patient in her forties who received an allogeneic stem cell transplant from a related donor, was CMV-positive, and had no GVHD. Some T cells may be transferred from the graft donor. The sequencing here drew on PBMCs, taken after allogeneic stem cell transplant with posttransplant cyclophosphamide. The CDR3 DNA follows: TGTGCCAGCAGCACCGGAAGCGGGGTACAAGAGACCCAGTACTTC. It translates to CASSTGSGVQETQYF.